The T cell receptor (beta chain) under discussion was sequenced for a study of blood T cell repertoires in COVID-19. At the level of the study: Specimens from acute and convalescent COVID-19 originated in the United States, Italy and Spain.

J gave up 3 bases and V 2 bases, and 6 bases lay outside the gene matches. This CDR3 contains 17 residues. CDR1 is SNHLY and CDR2 is FYNNEI in the germline V gene. Authors' analysis steps: Amplifying reference gene primers gave estimates of nucleated cell counts. Sequencing was performed with immunoSEQ multiplex PCR; in TCRdb, only in-frame clones are kept and a portion is missing. V, J and clone size reflect that table, while D and trimming were determined from the DNA. The sample has hundreds of thousands of clones; just over 85% are singletons. The TCR was taken from a woman aged 25-40 years with active or convalescent COVID-19. The V call is TRBV2, the J call TRBJ2-1, with 11 bases aligning to TRBD2. Sequencing was performed on peripheral blood. CDR3 sequence (DNA): TGTGCCAGCAGTGAAAGAGGGACTAGCGGTTTCTACAATGAGCAGTTCTTC. This encodes CASSERGTSGFYNEQFF.